The 4 T cell receptor beta chains presented below share a single source sample, sequenced in a study of T cell responses to AZD1222 COVID-19 vaccine (dated by TCRdb to the early 2020s). According to the study, the label for this sample's time point signals: about 28 days (+/-7) after the second vaccine dose. What the treatment or condition label conveys for this sample: meningococcal conjugate vaccine given as trial control. The protocol used for the library was the immunoSEQ multiplex PCR assay. Not all clones reach the TCRdb copy of this immuneACCESS table, which keeps in-frame sequences only. Checked studies attribute under half of the gap to unresolved V genes and leave the rest unexplained. For this sample the table gives about 70,000 clones, of which 85% to 90% were detected only once. The biggest ten clones account for around 4.8% of the sample. Specimen: peripheral blood, collected 28 days after the second dose of the MenACWY control vaccine. The receptor source for this set is an adult who received the MenACWY meningococcal vaccine as a control.

The rearrangement uses TRBV2 and TRBJ1-1; 9 bases align to TRBD1. This CDR3 is 14 amino acids long. V was pared by 7 bases and J by 1 base, with 4 bases of the junction left unmatched. Germline CDR1 SNHLY, CDR2 FYNNEI. Written as DNA, the CDR3 is TGTGCCAGCAAAGGGGACAGGGCGAACACTGAAGCTTTCTTT. Translated, it gives CASKGDRANTEAFF.

The CDR3 bases are TGTGCCAGCAGCTTGGGAACAGGGAGGAACACTGAAGCTTTCTTT. Its protein product is CASSLGTGRNTEAFF. This chain links TRBV5-4 with TRBJ1-1; TRBD1 is a possible D gene (6 bases). Germline V gives CDR1 SGHNT, CDR2 YYREEE (reference sequence). Trimming removed 0 bases from V and 1 base from J, with 10 bases in between. This CDR3 contains 15 residues.

The chain couples TRBV9 to TRBJ2-1; tentative D call: TRBD1 (6 bases). Germline V gives CDR1 SGDLS, CDR2 YYNGEE. V lost 0 bases and J 1 base, leaving 8 bases between the germline ends. The CDR3 contains 15 residues. The CDR3 nucleotides are TGTGCCAGCAGCGTAGCAGGGGAGTCCTACAATGAGCAGTTCTTC. This codes for CASSVAGESYNEQFF.

V and J are TRBV15 and TRBJ2-7; D possibly uses TRBD1 or TRBD2 (6 bases each). CDR3 length: 15 amino acids. The V end lost 2 bases, the J end lost 7 bases, and 18 bases lay between the germline ends. Germline V CDR1 and CDR2: LNHNV, YYDKDF (reference sequence). CDR3 loop: CATSRNYRAAGEQYF. The CDR3 DNA is TGTGCCACCAGCAGAAACTACAGGGCTGCGGGGGAGCAGTACTTC.